This T cell receptor beta chain is drawn from a study of early stage breast cancer tumors. Each sample had two DNA replicates, around 0.53 ug blood or around 1.6 ug tissue. Sequenced by immunoSEQ multiplex PCR; TCRdb stores in-frame clones only, minus some. The table includes 60,000 to 80,000 clones, approximately 79% detected once. On this clone itself: Its antigen is unknown.

Whole-study findings and limits: Bulk DNA sequencing of unsorted cells missed chain pairing and markers. Compared with adjacent normal breast, tumors showed about 2.5-fold denser, more clonal T cells. Enriched TCRB sequences shared across patients were mostly commonly generated sequences.

The CDR3 totals 13 residues. Trimming took off 5 bases at V and 2 bases at J, with 10 bases between the two ends. Germline CDR1 MNHNS, CDR2 SASEGT. Specimen: blood. The genes are TRBV6-1 and TRBJ2-7, with D unclear. The sequence came from a person in their sixties with breast cancer. In DNA, the CDR3 is TGTGCCAGCAGTAATCAAAGGGCCTACGAGCAGTACTTC. Amino acid sequence: CASSNQRAYEQYF.